A selection of T cell receptor beta chains follows, all from one sample in a study of T cell responses to AZD1222 COVID-19 vaccine. Profiled with immunoSEQ multiplex PCR; TCRdb holds only in-frame clones, not every one. The profile covers 100,000 to 150,000 clones, with approximately 90% appearing a single time and roughly 1.5% taken by the ten largest. Sequencing was performed on peripheral blood, taken on day 0 of AZD1222 vaccination. These receptors were taken from an adult in good health. CDR3s include the opening cysteine and the closing phenylalanine or tryptophan. The D gene is left open where the match is weak. Clone size is shown for a subset of rows, as once, few, many or a class of expanded clone.

TRBV6-4	-	TRBD1	TRBJ1-3	CASRETGTTNTIYF	TGTGCCAGCAGGGAGACAGGGACGACGAACACCATATATTTT
TRBV18	-	TRBD1	TRBJ1-1	CASSPPARGGPFTEAFF	TGTGCCAGCTCACCACCCGCCAGGGGGGGACCTTTCACTGAAGCTTTCTTT
TRBV24-1	-	-	TRBJ1-5	CATSDLAGLFRRPQHF	TGTGCCACCAGTGATTTGGCAGGATTGTTCCGTCGGCCCCAGCATTTT
TRBV27	-	TRBD1	TRBJ1-2	CASSRKIQTGWDYGYTF	TGTGCCAGCAGTCGAAAAATCCAGACAGGGTGGGACTATGGCTACACCTTC
TRBV12-3/TRBV12-4	-	-	TRBJ2-3	CATSWADTDTQYF	TGTGCCACCTCATGGGCCGACACAGATACGCAGTATTTT
TRBV5-1	once	-	TRBJ2-7	CASRFGGSSYEQYF	TGCGCCAGCAGATTTGGGGGTTCGTCCTACGAGCAGTACTTC
TRBV28	-	-	TRBJ2-2	CASSLLPVSPGDPGELFF	TGTGCCAGCAGTTTGTTGCCCGTCTCACCCGGGGATCCCGGGGAGCTGTTTTTT
TRBV10-3	-	TRBD2	TRBJ2-2	CAISDWGLAGAPTGELFF	TGTGCCATCAGTGACTGGGGACTAGCGGGGGCCCCCACCGGGGAGCTGTTTTTT
TRBV30	-	-	TRBJ2-7	CAWSPWGYSYEQYF	TGTGCCTGGAGTCCTTGGGGGTACTCCTACGAGCAGTACTTC
TRBV4-1	-	-	TRBJ1-2	CASSQDRMTVTNYGYTF	TGCGCCAGCAGCCAAGATAGGATGACAGTGACGAACTATGGCTACACCTTC
TRBV18	once	-	TRBJ2-3	CASSLGRGDTQYF	TGTGCCAGCTCACTCGGACGGGGAGATACGCAGTATTTT
TRBV5-8	-	TRBD2	TRBJ2-7	CASRGEAYEQYF	TGTGCCAGCCGGGGGGAGGCCTACGAGCAGTACTTC
TRBV4-3	-	-	TRBJ2-5	CASSTRDTRQETQYF	TGCGCCAGCAGTACCCGGGACACTCGGCAAGAGACCCAGTACTTC
TRBV30	-	-	TRBJ1-5	CAWSALKSNQPQHF	TGTGCCTGGAGTGCACTGAAGAGCAATCAGCCCCAGCATTTT
TRBV11-2	-	TRBD1	TRBJ1-2	CASTSDRDYGYTF	TGTGCCAGCACCTCAGACAGGGACTATGGCTACACCTTC
TRBV7-6	-	TRBD1	TRBJ1-5	CASSATDRDQPQHF	TGTGCCAGCAGCGCTACTGACAGGGATCAGCCCCAGCATTTT